This T cell receptor (beta chain) was obtained from a study of T-cell reconstitution after alpha-beta-depleted transplantation in children. The V gene's germline CDR1 is GTSNPN and CDR2 SVGIG (reference sequence). The CDR3 covers 13 residues. Preparing the TCRbeta library involved the use of unique molecular identifiers. One entry per CDR3 protein results from TCRdb running MiXCR on the PCR reads. The data show approximately 640,000 distinct CDR3 sequences, approximately 17% seen once. Ten or more counts support this clonotype. The gene calls are TRBV30 and TRBJ2-1; 8 bases fit TRBD2. The source of this sequence is a human donor who donated a stem cell graft to a child with acute myeloid leukemia. This material consisted of PBMCs from the stem cell graft donor, taken from the stem cell graft. In DNA form, the CDR3 reads TGTGCAAGGGGCACTAGCGGTTTCAATGAGCAGTTCTTC. Its translation: CARGTSGFNEQFF.